The sequence of this T cell receptor (beta chain) was determined in a study of human T cells and chemical hapten exposure. Study overall: Scalp application of diphenylcyclopropenone was performed weekly in patients across the entire approximately 23-week study.

Time point indicated: patch test 3, about 24 weeks after DPC sensitization. As to treatment: therapeutic diphenylcyclopropenone sensitization with weekly scalp DPC. In its sample, this clonotype was seen a few times. TCRdb processed the RACE reads anew with MiXCR; each CDR3 protein has one entry. The data contain approximately 80,000 distinct CDR3 sequences, 13% of them singletons. The receptor was derived from a woman in her forties or fifties with alopecia areata. Some clones in this sample may be carry-over from other donors' samples. Source: whole blood, taken in connection with sensitization to the hapten diphenylcyclopropenone (DPC).

The CDR3 sequence is CSAASGRAGETQYF. CDR3 DNA: TGCAGTGCAGCTAGCGGGAGGGCCGGGGAGACCCAGTACTTC. V usage is TRBV20-1 and J usage is TRBJ2-5; the match to TRBD2 covers 12 bases. Germline CDR1 is DFQATT and CDR2 is SNEGSKA (reference sequence). This CDR3 spans 14 amino acids. With 6 bases clipped from V and 5 bases from J, the junction kept 7 bases outside the gene matches.